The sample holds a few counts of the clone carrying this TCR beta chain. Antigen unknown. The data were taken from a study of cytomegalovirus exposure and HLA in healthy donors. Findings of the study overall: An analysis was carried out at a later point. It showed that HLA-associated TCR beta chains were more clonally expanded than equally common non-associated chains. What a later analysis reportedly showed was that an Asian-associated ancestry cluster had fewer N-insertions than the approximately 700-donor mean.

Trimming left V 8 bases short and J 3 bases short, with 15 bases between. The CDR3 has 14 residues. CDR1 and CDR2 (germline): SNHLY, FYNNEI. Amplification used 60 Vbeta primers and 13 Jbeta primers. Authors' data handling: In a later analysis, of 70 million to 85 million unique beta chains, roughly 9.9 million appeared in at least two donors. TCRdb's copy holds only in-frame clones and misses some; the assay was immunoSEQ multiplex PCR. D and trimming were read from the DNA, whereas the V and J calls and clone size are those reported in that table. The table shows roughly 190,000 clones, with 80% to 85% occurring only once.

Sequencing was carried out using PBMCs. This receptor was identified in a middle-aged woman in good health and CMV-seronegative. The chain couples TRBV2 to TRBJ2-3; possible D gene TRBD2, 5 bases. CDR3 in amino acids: CASVGLLGTDTQYF. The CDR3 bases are TGTGCCAGCGTCGGACTCCTAGGGACAGATACGCAGTATTTT.